The rows below give T cell receptor beta chains drawn from one sample of a study of cytomegalovirus exposure and HLA in healthy donors. Clones were read by immunoSEQ multiplex PCR, and TCRdb kept only the in-frame ones, dropping some. The sample has over 200,000 clones; around 80% are singletons. Sequenced: PBMCs. Every receptor here comes from a woman aged 55-69 years in good health and CMV-seropositive. The CDR3 runs from the conserved cysteine through the conserved F or W. A D gene is named only where the DNA matches it firmly. Rows give clone size only sometimes, using once, few, many, or a class for an expanded clone.

>TRBD1|-|TRBV7-9|TRBJ1-1
TGTGCCAGCAGCTTAGCGGGCAGGGGGGACACTGAAGCTTTCTTT
CASSLAGRGDTEAFF
>-|once|TRBV9|TRBJ1-1
TGTGCCAACAGGATACCGGGGAACACTGAAGCTTTCTTT
CANRIPGNTEAFF
>TRBD2|-|TRBV7-2|TRBJ2-1
TGTGCCAGCAGCTTCTCTAGCGGGACCCTTTACAATGAGCAGTTCTTC
CASSFSSGTLYNEQFF
>-|once|TRBV4-2|TRBJ2-7
TGTGCCAGCAGCCAAACCCTACTACGGGACTCCTACGAGCAGTACTTC
CASSQTLLRDSYEQYF
>-|-|TRBV12-5|TRBJ2-7
TGTGCTAGTGGTTTGGTAGGGGGGGCGGGAGAGCAGTACTTC
CASGLVGGAGEQYF
>TRBD1|-|TRBV7-3|TRBJ1-2
TGTGCCAGCAGCATAACGGGGACAGAAAGTTTCTATGGCTACACCTTC
CASSITGTESFYGYTF
>-|-|TRBV10-3|TRBJ2-1
TGTGCCATCAGGGACATCCTCTCGGGCAATGAGCAGTTCTTC
CAIRDILSGNEQFF
>-|-|TRBV20-1|TRBJ2-7
TGCAGTGCTCGCCGGGACACCGAGCAGTACTTC
CSARRDTEQYF
>TRBD1|once|TRBV2|TRBJ1-4
TGTGCCAGCAGTGGAGGGACAGGGTATGAAAAACTGTTTTTT
CASSGGTGYEKLFF
>TRBD1|few|TRBV5-1|TRBJ2-4
TGCGCCAGCAGCTCTTTGGGACAGGGGAACATTCAGTACTTC
CASSSLGQGNIQYF
>TRBD2|-|TRBV4-3|TRBJ2-4
TGCGCCAGCAGCCAAGACTTGGGGGGGGACATTCAGTACTTC
CASSQDLGGDIQYF
>-|-|TRBV9|TRBJ2-7
TGTGCCAGCAGCGGAAGCGGATACGAGCAGTACTTC
CASSGSGYEQYF
>TRBD2|-|TRBV4-1|TRBJ2-1
TGCGCCAGCAGCCAAGATGGTGTGTTAGCGGGGAATGAGCAGTTCTTC
CASSQDGVLAGNEQFF
>-|-|TRBV30|TRBJ1-3
TGTGCCTGGAGTGGGGACAAGGGAAACACCATATATTTT
CAWSGDKGNTIYF
>TRBD2|-|TRBV9|TRBJ2-3
TGTGCCAGCAGCGCATCCGTACTAGCGAGCACAGATACGCAGTATTTT
CASSASVLASTDTQYF
>TRBD2|-|TRBV30|TRBJ2-3
TGTGCCTGGAGTGTAGGCCGGGGGGGACGAGATACGCAGTATTTT
CAWSVGRGGRDTQYF
>-|-|TRBV5-1|TRBJ2-7
TGCGCCAGCAGCTTGTTTCAGGTAGGAAACGAGCAGTACTTC
CASSLFQVGNEQYF
>TRBD1|-|TRBV5-4|TRBJ2-7
TGTGCCGGATCCTCGGGACAGGGCTACGAGCAGTACTTC
CAGSSGQGYEQYF
>-|few|TRBV5-6|TRBJ1-2
TGTGCCAGCAGCCAGGGATTTAACTATGGCTACACCTTC
CASSQGFNYGYTF
>TRBD2|-|TRBV5-1|TRBJ2-3
TGCGCCAGCAGCTTACCGGGACTAGGGTTCACAGATACGCAGTATTTT
CASSLPGLGFTDTQYF
>-|once|TRBV11-2|TRBJ1-2
TGTGCCAGCAGCTCAGGGAACTATGGCTACACCTTC
CASSSGNYGYTF
>-|few|TRBV10-1|TRBJ2-5
TGCGCCAGCAGTGAGGGGCCGAGGGCGGGGAGTGAGACCCAGTACTTC
CASSEGPRAGSETQYF
>TRBD1|-|TRBV30|TRBJ1-5
TGTGCCTGGAGTGCCCCGGACAGGGATAATCAGCCCCAGCATTTT
CAWSAPDRDNQPQHF
>-|few|TRBV2|TRBJ1-3
TGTGCCAGCAGCCCCGGCAGGTGGGGAAACACCATATATTTT
CASSPGRWGNTIYF
>TRBD1|few|TRBV7-2|TRBJ2-1
TGTGCCAGCAGCCCAGGGACAGGCCGCCTCTCAGAGCAGTTCTTC
CASSPGTGRLSEQFF
>TRBD1|-|TRBV5-1|TRBJ1-4
TGCGCCAGCAGGAGGGGGACAGGATTTGAAAAACTGTTTTTT
CASRRGTGFEKLFF
>-|-|TRBV6-5|TRBJ2-7
TGTGCCAGCCTCGACAGGTACGAGCAGTACTTC
CASLDRYEQYF
>-|-|TRBV28|TRBJ1-1
TGTGCCAGCAGTTCTCCCCAGTGGGGCATCACTGAAGCTTTCTTT
CASSSPQWGITEAFF
>TRBD2|few|TRBV10-2|TRBJ2-1
TGCGCCAGCAGTGGGACTAGCGGGGGGAGGGATGAGCAGTTCTTC
CASSGTSGGRDEQFF
>TRBD2|-|TRBV28|TRBJ2-2
TGTGCCAGCAGGGTTTCCGGGACTAGCACCGGGGAGCTGTTTTTT
CASRVSGTSTGELFF
>TRBD1|-|TRBV19|TRBJ1-3
TGTGCCAGCAGTAACAGGGGTCGGGGAAACACCATATATTTT
CASSNRGRGNTIYF
>-|few|TRBV28|TRBJ1-1
TGTGCCAGCTCCTGGGGGGGGGTTACTGAAGCTTTCTTT
CASSWGGVTEAFF
>-|-|TRBV19|TRBJ1-4
TGTGCCTCCCGGCGGCAGGGTAACGAAAAACTGTTTTTT
CASRRQGNEKLFF
>-|-|TRBV19|TRBJ2-1
TGTGCCAGTAGTATCCAACCGCGGGCTGAGCAGTTCTTC
CASSIQPRAEQFF
>-|-|TRBV7-9|TRBJ1-1
TGTGCCAGCAGCTTAGGACAGATGAACACTGAAGCTTTCTTT
CASSLGQMNTEAFF
>-|once|TRBV30|TRBJ2-5
TGTGCGTATACAGGGAGCCAAGAGACCCAGTACTTC
CAYTGSQETQYF
>TRBD2|once|TRBV7-2|TRBJ2-5
TGTGCCAGCAGCTTTAGCGGGGGGGCAGAGACCCAGTACTTC
CASSFSGGAETQYF
>-|once|TRBV9|TRBJ1-3
TGTGCCAGCAGCGCCGCCGGGGGGGCGGGAAGAAACACCATATATTTT
CASSAAGGAGRNTIYF
>TRBD1|-|TRBV30|TRBJ1-6
TGTGCCCGGCGACAGGGGAATAATTCACCCCTCCACTTT
CARRQGNNSPLHF
>TRBD1|-|TRBV9|TRBJ1-6
TGTGCCAGCAGCTCAGGACAGGGTGATTCACCCCTCCACTTT
CASSSGQGDSPLHF
>-|-|TRBV2|TRBJ1-1
TGTGCCAGCACCTTGGACTCAAACACTGAAGCTTTCTTT
CASTLDSNTEAFF
>TRBD1|-|TRBV5-1|TRBJ2-7
TGCGCCAGCAGCCCGACAGGGGGCTCCCCGGAGCAGTACTTC
CASSPTGGSPEQYF
>-|few|TRBV5-5|TRBJ1-5
TGTGCCAGCAGCTTGCGTTGGGGGGAGAATCAGCCCCAGCATTTT
CASSLRWGENQPQHF
>-|-|TRBV10-1|TRBJ2-1
TGCGCCAGCAGATTAAAACGACTTTGGAGCTCCTACAATGAGCAGTTCTTC
CASRLKRLWSSYNEQFF
>TRBD1|-|TRBV9|TRBJ2-7
TGTGCCAGCAGCGTGGACCACGGGACAGGAGTCTACGAGCAGTACTTC
CASSVDHGTGVYEQYF
>TRBD2|once|TRBV5-1|TRBJ2-1
TGCGCCAGCAGCTCCGCTAGCGGGAACTCCTACAATGAGCAGTTCTTC
CASSSASGNSYNEQFF